The clone carrying this TCR beta chain was seen more than once but under ten times. Its antigen is currently unknown. This sample is drawn from a study of post-analysis software for immune sequencing data. Study-wide results and limits: Samples from one preparation batch, clustered by F measure, grouped strongly together. Several TRBV segments (TRBV5-6, TRBV5-1 and TRBV20-1 among them) occurred more frequently in patients than in controls.

Unique molecular identifiers had been added to the TCR beta cDNA libraries. Once roughly 0.9 to 11 million T cells were used, roughly 490,000 cDNA molecules resulted. TCRdb called the PCR reads again in MiXCR, with one record for every CDR3 protein. The sample holds more than 450,000 distinct CDR3 sequences, roughly two fifths seen once. The CDR3 totals 14 residues. V lost 2 bases and J lost 5; bases outside the gene matches: 6. CDR1 SGHDT and CDR2 YYEEEE come from the germline V gene. The chain combines TRBV5-6 with TRBJ1-1, with 7 bases identical to TRBD1. Sequenced sample: blood. The clonotype comes from a girl aged 10 to 17 with multiple sclerosis. CDR3 in DNA: TGTGCCAGCAGCTTCGACAGGGTGGTAACTGAAGCTTTCTTT. Amino acid sequence: CASSFDRVVTEAFF.